This TCR beta chain was captured by sequencing in a study of cytomegalovirus exposure and HLA in healthy donors. Overall study results and limits: For TCR beta chains, V- and J-gene trimming was later linked to a missense DCLRE1C variant.

Amplification used 60 Vbeta primers and 13 Jbeta primers. Libraries were prepared by immunoSEQ multiplex PCR; TCRdb keeps only in-frame clonotypes and omits some of them. The table has 60,000 to 90,000 clones, around two thirds seen once; the top ten hold about 10%. The V gene's germline CDR1 is MNHNS and CDR2 SASEGT. Trimming took 4 bases from V and 4 from J; bases not matched to a gene: 2. The CDR3 runs to 14 residues. This clone was seen once. Its antigen is as yet unknown. This TCR derives from a woman aged 45 to 65 in good health and CMV-seropositive. The chain employs TRBV6-1 and TRBJ1-5, with 9 bases lining up with TRBD1. Sequencing used PBMCs. CDR3 nucleotides: TGTGCCAGCAGTGGACAGGGGGGAAATCAGCCCCAGCATTTT. It yields the protein CASSGQGGNQPQHF.